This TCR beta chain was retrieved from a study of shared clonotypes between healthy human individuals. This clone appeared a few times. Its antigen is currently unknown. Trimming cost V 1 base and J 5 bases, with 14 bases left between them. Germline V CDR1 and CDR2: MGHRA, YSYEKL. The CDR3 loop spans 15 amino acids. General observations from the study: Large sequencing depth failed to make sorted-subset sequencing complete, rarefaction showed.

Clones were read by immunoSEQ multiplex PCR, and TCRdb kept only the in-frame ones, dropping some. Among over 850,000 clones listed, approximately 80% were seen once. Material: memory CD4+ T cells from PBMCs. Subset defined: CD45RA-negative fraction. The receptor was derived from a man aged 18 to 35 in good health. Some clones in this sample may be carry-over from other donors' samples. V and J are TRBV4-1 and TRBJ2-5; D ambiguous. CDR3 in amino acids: CASSQVEVRKETQYF. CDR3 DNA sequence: TGCGCCAGCAGCCAAGTAGAAGTCAGAAAGGAGACCCAGTACTTC.